This T cell receptor beta chain is from a study of T cells in narcolepsy (dated by TCRdb to the late 2010s). A note on the overall study: Healthy control donors were enrolled in the study alongside patients who had narcolepsy type 1 or type 2 (NT1, NT2). Autoreactive T cells targeting hypocretin neuron self-antigens (hypocretin, TRIB2) were sought in narcolepsy patients, and TCR Vbeta sequencing was used to track clonotypes in blood and CSF.

In regard to this clone: Its antigen remains unidentified. Base qualities are missing; no much larger clone stands one base away.

Library preparation used the immunoSEQ multiplex PCR assay. The clones in this table, taken by TCRdb from immuneACCESS, are in-frame only. Not every clone is retained; where verified, under half of the shortfall comes from an unresolved V gene, and the cause of the rest is unknown. Across this sample there are fewer than 35,000 clones, with 78% seen only once. 1.2% of the sample is taken by the ten largest. For TCR Vbeta sequencing, memory CD4+ T cells were sorted ex vivo from the peripheral blood of both healthy controls and narcolepsy patients. Relative to germline, V is 1 base shorter and J is 9 bases shorter, with 13 bases between their ends. The CDR3 runs 15 residues from the cysteine to the phenylalanine. Only the CDR3 part of the read is kept: 45 bases, read in frame from the first base. Sequences MNHNY (CDR1) and SVGAGI (CDR2) are obtained from the germline V gene (reference sequence). The study at large found these results: Some blood memory CD4+ repertoires from patients and controls contained no sequences matching autoreactive T cell clones. HCRT-specific and TRIB2-specific autoreactive clonotypes were highlighted in plots that compared CD4+ T cell clonotypes in CSF versus blood from the same patient. Patients and controls had similar numbers of sequenced blood memory CD4+ clonotypes, with averages of approximately 41,000 in patients and roughly 36,000 in controls. Autoreactive clonotypes were reported to be detected serially in the blood of the same patients and of different patients, but not in the blood of healthy controls.

Material for sequencing was CD45RA- memory CD4+ T cells from PBMCs. Read against the paper, the sample's cell subset or site label means: memory T cells sorted ex vivo from peripheral blood. This receptor was identified in a human donor with narcolepsy. This chain joins TRBV6-6 to TRBJ1-6, with the D gene call left open. The CDR3 region reads CASSYYSKPSSPLHF. The DNA sequence is TGTGCCAGCAGTTACTACAGTAAGCCGAGTTCACCCCTCCACTTT.